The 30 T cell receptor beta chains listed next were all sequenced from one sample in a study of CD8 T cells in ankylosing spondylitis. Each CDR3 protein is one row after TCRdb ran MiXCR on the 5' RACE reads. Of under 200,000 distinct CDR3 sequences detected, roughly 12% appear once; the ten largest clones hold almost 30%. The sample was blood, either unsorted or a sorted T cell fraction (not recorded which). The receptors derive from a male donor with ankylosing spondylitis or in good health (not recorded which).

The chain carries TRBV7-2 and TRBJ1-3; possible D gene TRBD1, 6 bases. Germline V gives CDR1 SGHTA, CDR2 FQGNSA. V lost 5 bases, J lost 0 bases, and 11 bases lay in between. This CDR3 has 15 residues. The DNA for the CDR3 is TGTGCCAGCAGCCCACAGGGCCGCTCTGGAAACACCATATATTTT. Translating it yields CASSPQGRSGNTIYF.

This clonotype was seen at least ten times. This CDR3 is CASSLRSNQPQHF. CDR3 in DNA: TGTGCCAGCAGCTTACGTAGCAATCAGCCCCAGCATTTT. The rearrangement links TRBV7-2 to TRBJ1-5; D gene ambiguous. V lost 2 bases, J lost 0 bases, and 2 bases lay in between. Germline CDR1 reads SGHTA; CDR2 reads FQGNSA. This CDR3 contains 13 residues. The full variable domain, completed using reference TRBV7-2 and TRBJ1-5, is GAGVSQSPSNKVTEKGKDVELRCDPISGHTALYWYRQSLGQGLEFLIYFQGNSAPDKSGLPSDRFSAERTGGSVSTLTIQRTQQEDSAVYLCASSLRSNQPQHFGDGTRLSIL.

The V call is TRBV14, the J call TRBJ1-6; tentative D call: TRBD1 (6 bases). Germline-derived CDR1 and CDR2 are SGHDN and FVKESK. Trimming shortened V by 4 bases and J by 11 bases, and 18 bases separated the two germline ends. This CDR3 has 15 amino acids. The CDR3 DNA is TGTGCCAGCAGCCCTTTAACCCAGGGGTTCCCACCCCTCCACTTT. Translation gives CASSPLTQGFPPLHF.

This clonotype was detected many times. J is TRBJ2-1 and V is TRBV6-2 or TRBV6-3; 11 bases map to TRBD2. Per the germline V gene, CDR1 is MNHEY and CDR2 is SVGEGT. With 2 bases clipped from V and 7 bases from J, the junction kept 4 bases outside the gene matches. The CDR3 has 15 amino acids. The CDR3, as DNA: TGTGCCAGCAGTTACACTAGCGGGGGTTCAAATGAGCAGTTCTTC. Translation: CASSYTSGGSNEQFF.

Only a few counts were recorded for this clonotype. Here the CDR3 reads CAISEGGGGNQPQHF. The CDR3 nucleotides are TGTGCCATCAGTGAGGGGGGGGGCGGCAATCAGCCCCAGCATTTT. The V gene is TRBV10-3, the J gene TRBJ1-5; TRBD1 is a possible D gene (6 bases). Germline lookup yields CDR1 ENHRY and CDR2 SYGVKD. This CDR3 spans 15 amino acids. V lost 2 bases to trimming and J lost 2 bases, with 10 bases between them.

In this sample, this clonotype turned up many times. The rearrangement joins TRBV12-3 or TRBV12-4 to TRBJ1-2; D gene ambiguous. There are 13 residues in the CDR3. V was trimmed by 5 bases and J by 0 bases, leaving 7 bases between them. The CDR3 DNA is TGTGCCAGCAGTGAGCTAACTAACTATGGCTACACCTTC. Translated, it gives CASSELTNYGYTF.

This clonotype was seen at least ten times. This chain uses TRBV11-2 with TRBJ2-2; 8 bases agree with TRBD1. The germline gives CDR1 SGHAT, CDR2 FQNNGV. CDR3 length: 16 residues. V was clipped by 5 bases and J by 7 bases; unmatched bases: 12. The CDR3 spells CASSPTGGSSFGELFF. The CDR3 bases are TGTGCCAGCAGCCCAACAGGGGGTAGCAGTTTCGGGGAGCTGTTTTTT.

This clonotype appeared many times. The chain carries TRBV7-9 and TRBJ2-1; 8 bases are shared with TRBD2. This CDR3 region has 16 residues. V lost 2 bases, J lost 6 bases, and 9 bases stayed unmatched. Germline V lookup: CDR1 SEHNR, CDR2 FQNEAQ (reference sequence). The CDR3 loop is CASSLWGSGTSNEQFF. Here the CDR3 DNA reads TGTGCCAGCAGCTTATGGGGTTCCGGGACTAGCAATGAGCAGTTCTTC.

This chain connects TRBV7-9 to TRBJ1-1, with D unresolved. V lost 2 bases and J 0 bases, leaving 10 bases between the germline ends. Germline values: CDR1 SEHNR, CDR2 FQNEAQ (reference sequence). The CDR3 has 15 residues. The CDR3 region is CASSLSARMNTEAFF. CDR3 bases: TGTGCCAGCAGCTTATCGGCCCGTATGAACACTGAAGCTTTCTTT.

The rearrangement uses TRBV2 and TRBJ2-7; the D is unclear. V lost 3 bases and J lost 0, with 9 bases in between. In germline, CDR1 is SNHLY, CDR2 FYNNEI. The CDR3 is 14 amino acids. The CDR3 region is CASSDPASSYEQYF. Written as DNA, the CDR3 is TGTGCCAGCAGTGACCCGGCTAGCTCCTACGAGCAGTACTTC.

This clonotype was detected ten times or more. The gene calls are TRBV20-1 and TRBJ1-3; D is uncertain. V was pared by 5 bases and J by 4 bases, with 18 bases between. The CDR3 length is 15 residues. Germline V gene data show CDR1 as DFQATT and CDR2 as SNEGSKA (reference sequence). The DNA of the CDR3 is TGCAGTGCTCGCCCCCTCACAGCTCAGGGAAACACCATATATTTT. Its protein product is CSARPLTAQGNTIYF.

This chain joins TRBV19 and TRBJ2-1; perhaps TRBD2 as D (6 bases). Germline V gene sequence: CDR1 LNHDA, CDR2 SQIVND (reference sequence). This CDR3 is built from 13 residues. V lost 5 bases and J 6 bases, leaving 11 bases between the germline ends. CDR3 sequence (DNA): TGTGCCAGTAGTCTCGCGGGGCGCAATGAGCAGTTCTTC. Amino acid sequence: CASSLAGRNEQFF. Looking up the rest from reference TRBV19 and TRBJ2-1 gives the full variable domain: DGGITQSPKYLFRKEGQNVTLSCEQNLNHDAMYWYRQDPGQGLRLIYYSQIVNDFQKGDIAEGYSVSREKKESFPLTVTSAQKNPTAFYLCASSLAGRNEQFFGPGTRLTVL.

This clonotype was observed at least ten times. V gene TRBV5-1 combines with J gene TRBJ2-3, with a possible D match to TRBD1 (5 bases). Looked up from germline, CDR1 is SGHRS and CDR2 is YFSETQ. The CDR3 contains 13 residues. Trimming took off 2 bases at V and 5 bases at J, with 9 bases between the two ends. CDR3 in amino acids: CASSFKGEDTQYF. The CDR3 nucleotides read TGCGCCAGCAGCTTTAAAGGGGAAGATACGCAGTATTTT.

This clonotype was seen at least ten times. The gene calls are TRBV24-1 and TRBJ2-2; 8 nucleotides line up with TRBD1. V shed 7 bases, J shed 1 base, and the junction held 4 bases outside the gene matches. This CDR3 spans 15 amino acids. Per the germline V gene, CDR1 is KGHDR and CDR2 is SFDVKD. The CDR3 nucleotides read TGTGCCACCAGAGTCGGACAGGGGAACACCGGGGAGCTGTTTTTT. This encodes CATRVGQGNTGELFF.

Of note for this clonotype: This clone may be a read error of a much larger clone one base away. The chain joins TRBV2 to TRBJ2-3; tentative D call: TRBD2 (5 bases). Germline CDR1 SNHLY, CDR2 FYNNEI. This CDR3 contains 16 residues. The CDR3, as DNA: TGTGCCATCAGTGAAGCGCGGACTCGTAGCACAGATACGCAGTATTTT. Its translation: CAISEARTRSTDTQYF.

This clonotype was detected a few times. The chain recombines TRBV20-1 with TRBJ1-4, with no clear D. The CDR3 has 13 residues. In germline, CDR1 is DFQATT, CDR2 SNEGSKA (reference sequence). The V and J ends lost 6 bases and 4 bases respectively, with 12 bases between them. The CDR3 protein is CSAPGNGNEKLFF. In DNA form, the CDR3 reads TGCAGTGCACCGGGCAATGGTAATGAAAAACTGTTTTTT.

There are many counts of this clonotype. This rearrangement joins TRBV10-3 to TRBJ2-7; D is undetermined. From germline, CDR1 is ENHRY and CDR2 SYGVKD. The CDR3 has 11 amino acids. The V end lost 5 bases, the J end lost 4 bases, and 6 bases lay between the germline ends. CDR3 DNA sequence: TGTGCCATCAGTCTTAATTACGAGCAGTACTTC. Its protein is CAISLNYEQYF.

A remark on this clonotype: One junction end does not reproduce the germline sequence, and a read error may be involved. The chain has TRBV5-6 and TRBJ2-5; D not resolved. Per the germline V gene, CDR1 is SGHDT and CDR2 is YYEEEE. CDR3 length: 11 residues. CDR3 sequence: CVSSLDETQYF. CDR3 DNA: TGTGTCAGCAGCTTGGATGAGACCCAGTACTTC.

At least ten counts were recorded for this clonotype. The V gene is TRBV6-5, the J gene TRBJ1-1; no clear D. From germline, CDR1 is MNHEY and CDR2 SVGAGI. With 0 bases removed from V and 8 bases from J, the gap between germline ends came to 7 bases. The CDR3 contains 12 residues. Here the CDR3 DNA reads TGTGCCAGCAGTTACTCTGGGAAGGAAGCTTTCTTT. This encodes CASSYSGKEAFF.

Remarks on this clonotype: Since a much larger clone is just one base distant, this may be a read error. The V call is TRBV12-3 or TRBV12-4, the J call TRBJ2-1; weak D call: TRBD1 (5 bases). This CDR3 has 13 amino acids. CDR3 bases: TGTACCAGCAGTTTAAGGTCTGACAGCGAGCAGTTCTTC. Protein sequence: CTSSLRSDSEQFF.

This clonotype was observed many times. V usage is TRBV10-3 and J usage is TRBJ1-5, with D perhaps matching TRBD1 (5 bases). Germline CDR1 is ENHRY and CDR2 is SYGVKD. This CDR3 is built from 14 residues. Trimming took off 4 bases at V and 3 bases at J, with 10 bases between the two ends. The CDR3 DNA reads TGTGCCATCAGTGCAGGCAGGGTCAATCAGCCCCAGCATTTT. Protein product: CAISAGRVNQPQHF.

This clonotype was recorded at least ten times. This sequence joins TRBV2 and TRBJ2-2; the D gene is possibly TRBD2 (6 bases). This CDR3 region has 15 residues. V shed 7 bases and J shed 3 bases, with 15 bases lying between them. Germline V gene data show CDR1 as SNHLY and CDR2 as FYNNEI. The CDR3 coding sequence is TGTGCCAGCACGCCGGCTAGCGTGGACACCGGGGAGCTGTTTTTT. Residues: CASTPASVDTGELFF.

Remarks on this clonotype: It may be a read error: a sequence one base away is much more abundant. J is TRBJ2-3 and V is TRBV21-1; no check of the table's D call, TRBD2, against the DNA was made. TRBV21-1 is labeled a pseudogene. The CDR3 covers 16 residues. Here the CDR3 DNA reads TGTGCCAGCAAAAGGGGTGGCGGGAGGGTTGAAGATACGCAGTATTTT. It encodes CASKRGGGRVEDTQYF.

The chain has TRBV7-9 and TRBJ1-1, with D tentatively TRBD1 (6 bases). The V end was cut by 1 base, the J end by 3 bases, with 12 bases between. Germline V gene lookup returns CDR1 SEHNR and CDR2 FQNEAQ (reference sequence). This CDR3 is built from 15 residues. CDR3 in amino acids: CASSLVAGAHTEAFF. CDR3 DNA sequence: TGTGCCAGCAGCTTAGTGGCGGGGGCGCACACTGAAGCTTTCTTT.

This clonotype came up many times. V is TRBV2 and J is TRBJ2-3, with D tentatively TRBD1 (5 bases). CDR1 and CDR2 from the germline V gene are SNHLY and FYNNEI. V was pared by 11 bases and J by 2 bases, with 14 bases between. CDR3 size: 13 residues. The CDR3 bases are TGTGCCGCCCAGGGCCCCTTCACAGATACGCAGTATTTT. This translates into CAAQGPFTDTQYF.

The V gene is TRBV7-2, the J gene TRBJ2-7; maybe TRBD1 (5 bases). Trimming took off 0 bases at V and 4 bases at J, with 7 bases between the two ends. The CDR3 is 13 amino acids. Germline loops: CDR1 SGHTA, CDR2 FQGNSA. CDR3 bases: TGTGCCAGCAGCTTAGCGACAGAGTACGAGCAGTACTTC. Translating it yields CASSLATEYEQYF. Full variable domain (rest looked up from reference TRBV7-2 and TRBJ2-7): GAGVSQSPSNKVTEKGKDVELRCDPISGHTALYWYRQSLGQGLEFLIYFQGNSAPDKSGLPSDRFSAERTGGSVSTLTIQRTQQEDSAVYLCASSLATEYEQYFGPGTRLTVT.

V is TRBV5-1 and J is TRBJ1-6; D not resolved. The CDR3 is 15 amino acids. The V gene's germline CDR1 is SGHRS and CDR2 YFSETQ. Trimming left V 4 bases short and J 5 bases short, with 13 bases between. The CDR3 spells CASSHSGTDNSPLHF. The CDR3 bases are TGCGCCAGCAGCCATAGTGGTACTGATAATTCACCCCTCCACTTT.

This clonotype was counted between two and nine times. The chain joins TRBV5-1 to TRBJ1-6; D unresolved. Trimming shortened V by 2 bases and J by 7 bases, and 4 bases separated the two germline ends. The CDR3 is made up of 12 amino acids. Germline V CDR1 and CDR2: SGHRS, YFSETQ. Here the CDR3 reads CASSFQNSPLHF. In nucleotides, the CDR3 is TGCGCCAGCAGCTTCCAGAATTCACCCCTCCACTTT. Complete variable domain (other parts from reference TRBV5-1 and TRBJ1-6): KAGVTQTPRYLIKTRGQQVTLSCSPISGHRSVSWYQQTPGQGLQFLFEYFSETQRNKGNFPGRFSGRQFSNSRSEMNVSTLELGDSALYLCASSFQNSPLHFGNGTRLTVT.

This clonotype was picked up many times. This chain's CDR3 is CASSKRTGAPYNEQFF. CDR3 DNA sequence: TGCGCCAGCAGTAAGCGGACAGGGGCTCCCTACAATGAGCAGTTCTTC. The genes are TRBV10-1 and TRBJ2-1, with 9 bases identical to TRBD1. The CDR3 consists of 16 residues. Germline loops: CDR1 WNHNN, CDR2 SYGVQD (reference sequence). V trimming: 5 bases; J trimming: 2 bases; junction bases outside the gene matches: 7.

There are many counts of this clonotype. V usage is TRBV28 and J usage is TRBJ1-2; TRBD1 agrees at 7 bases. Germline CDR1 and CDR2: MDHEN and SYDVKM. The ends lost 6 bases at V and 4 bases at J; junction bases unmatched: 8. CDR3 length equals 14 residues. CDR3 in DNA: TGTGCCAGCAGCCGGGACAGCTCCTTCTATGGCTACACCTTC. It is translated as CASSRDSSFYGYTF.